This T cell receptor beta chain derives from a study of OX40 agonist ivuxolimab in advanced cancers. Study-wide context: Patients received ivuxolimab, an agonistic anti-OX40 (CD134) antibody.

Here immunoSEQ multiplex PCR was the method, and the copy in TCRdb shows in-frame clones only, minus some. The profile shows tens of thousands of clones, over 85% of them singletons. Autoimmune disease history or systemic immunosuppression led to patients being barred. Blood specimens came from baseline, cycle 4 day 1, and cycle 7 day 1. Comment on this clone: Its specificity is unknown.

Findings and limits, study-wide: Both blood CD4+ and CD8+ T cells showed clonal growth by week 6 at 0.1 to 3.0 mg/kg.

This CDR3 is built from 17 residues. CDR1 is MDHEN and CDR2 is SYDVKM in the germline V gene. J was trimmed by 2 bases and V by 11 bases; bases with no gene match: 14. The rearrangement uses TRBV28 and TRBJ2-7; 14 nucleotides agree with TRBD2. The material was CD4+ or CD8+ T cells sorted from blood, obtained in a trial of the OX40 agonist ivuxolimab. The receptor comes from an adult with an advanced solid tumor such as melanoma, head and neck, liver or kidney cancer. CDR3 coding DNA: TGTGCCGTCCAAGGACTAGCGGGAGGCAGGGTCACCTACGAGCAGTACTTC. Translated, it gives CAVQGLAGGRVTYEQYF.